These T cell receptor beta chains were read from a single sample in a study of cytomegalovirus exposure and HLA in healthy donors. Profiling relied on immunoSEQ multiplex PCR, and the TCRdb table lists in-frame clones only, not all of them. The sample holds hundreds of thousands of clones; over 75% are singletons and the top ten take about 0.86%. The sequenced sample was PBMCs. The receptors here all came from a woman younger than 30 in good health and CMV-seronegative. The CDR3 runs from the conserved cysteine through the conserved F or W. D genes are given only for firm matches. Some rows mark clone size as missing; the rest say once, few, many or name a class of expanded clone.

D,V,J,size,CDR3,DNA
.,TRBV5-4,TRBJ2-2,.,CASSPGGTPSKVAGELFF,TGTGCCAGCAGCCCGGGTGGGACTCCTTCAAAAGTAGCCGGGGAGCTGTTTTTT
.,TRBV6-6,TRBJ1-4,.,CASSPHATNEKLFF,TGTGCCAGCAGTCCCCATGCAACTAATGAAAAACTGTTTTTT
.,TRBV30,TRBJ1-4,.,CAWSVPGTDNEKLFF,TGTGCCTGGAGTGTCCCGGGGACTGATAATGAAAAACTGTTTTTT
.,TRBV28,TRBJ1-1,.,CASSFVRGAEAFF,TGTGCCAGCAGTTTTGTTCGGGGGGCTGAAGCTTTCTTT
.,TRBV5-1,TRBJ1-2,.,CASSLGGQELRSYTF,TGCGCCAGCAGCTTGGGAGGGCAGGAGCTTAGAAGCTACACCTTC
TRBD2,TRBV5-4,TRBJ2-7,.,CASSLEGGSYEQYF,TGTGCCAGCAGCTTGGAAGGCGGGAGCTACGAGCAGTACTTC
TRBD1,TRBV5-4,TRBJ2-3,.,CASLRQGLVDTQYF,TGTGCCAGCCTTCGACAGGGGTTGGTTGATACGCAGTATTTT
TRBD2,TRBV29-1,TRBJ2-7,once,CSALTLAGVGRGPPYEQYF,TGCAGCGCTCTGACTCTAGCGGGAGTAGGTCGAGGTCCACCTTACGAGCAGTACTTC
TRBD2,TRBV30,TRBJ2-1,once,CASQVGTIHNEQFF,TGTGCCTCTCAAGTCGGGACTATACACAATGAGCAGTTCTTC
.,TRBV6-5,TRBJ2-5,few,CASSYYGMRETQYF,TGTGCCAGCAGTTACTATGGTATGCGGGAGACCCAGTACTTC
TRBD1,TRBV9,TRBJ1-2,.,CASSVNSGTGSNYGYTF,TGTGCCAGCAGCGTAAATTCCGGGACAGGGAGTAACTATGGCTACACCTTC
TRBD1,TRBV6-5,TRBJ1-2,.,CASSTGGNGYTF,TGTGCCAGCAGTACAGGGGGCAATGGCTACACCTTC
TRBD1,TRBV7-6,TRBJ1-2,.,CASSEDRADLYGYTF,TGTGCCAGCAGCGAAGACAGGGCGGATCTCTATGGCTACACCTTC
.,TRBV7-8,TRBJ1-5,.,CASSLGRQINQPQHF,TGTGCCAGCAGCTTAGGGCGACAAATCAATCAGCCCCAGCATTTT
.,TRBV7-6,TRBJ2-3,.,CASSLGAGGPDTQYF,TGTGCCAGCAGCTTAGGAGCAGGAGGTCCCGATACGCAGTATTTT
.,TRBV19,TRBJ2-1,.,CASSTLASSSYNEQFF,TGTGCCAGTAGTACCCTAGCCTCTAGCTCCTACAATGAGCAGTTCTTC
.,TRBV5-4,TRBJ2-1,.,CASSFRASFVGGNEQFF,TGTGCCAGCAGCTTCAGGGCTTCGTTTGTTGGTGGCAATGAGCAGTTCTTC
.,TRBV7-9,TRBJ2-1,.,CASSLQVVSSYNEQFF,TGTGCCAGCAGCCTACAGGTAGTCAGCTCCTACAATGAGCAGTTCTTC
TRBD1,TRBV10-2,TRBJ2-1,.,CASTGQGFNEQFF,TGCGCCAGCACGGGACAGGGTTTCAATGAGCAGTTCTTC
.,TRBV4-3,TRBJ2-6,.,CASSQVAAGANVLTF,TGCGCCAGCAGCCAAGTAGCAGCTGGGGCCAACGTCCTGACTTTC
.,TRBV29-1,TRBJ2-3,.,CSKRESGDTQYF,TGCAGCAAACGGGAATCAGGAGATACGCAGTATTTT
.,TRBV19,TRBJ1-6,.,CASSGAVNSPLHF,TGTGCCAGTAGTGGGGCAGTTAATTCACCCCTCCACTTT
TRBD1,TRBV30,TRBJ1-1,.,CARNPRTGETGAFF,TGTGCCCGAAATCCAAGGACAGGGGAGACTGGAGCTTTCTTT
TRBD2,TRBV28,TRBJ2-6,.,CASSSLRRSGRAYAGANVLTF,TGTGCCAGCAGTTCCCTAAGGCGTAGCGGGAGGGCCTATGCCGGGGCCAACGTCCTGACTTTC
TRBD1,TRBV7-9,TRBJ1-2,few,CASSLADVDRGDPDYGYTF,TGTGCCAGCAGCTTAGCCGACGTGGACAGGGGGGACCCCGACTATGGCTACACCTTC
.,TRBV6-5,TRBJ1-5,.,CASRAGVGQPQHF,TGTGCCAGCAGGGCAGGGGTGGGCCAGCCCCAGCATTTT
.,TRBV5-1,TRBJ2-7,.,CASSTPNRVGLYEQYF,TGCGCCAGCAGCACACCAAACAGGGTTGGGCTGTACGAGCAGTACTTC
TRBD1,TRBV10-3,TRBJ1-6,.,CAISVRHKIGDSPETYLNSPLHF,TGTGCCATCAGTGTTCGGCATAAGATCGGGGACAGTCCGGAAACTTACCTTAATTCACCCCTCCACTTT
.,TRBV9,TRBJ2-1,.,CASSGRGPQFF,TGTGCCAGCAGCGGCCGCGGTCCCCAATTCTTC
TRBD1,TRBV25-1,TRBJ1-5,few,CASSEGQGTSNQPQHF,TGTGCCAGCAGCGAGGGACAGGGGACTAGCAATCAGCCCCAGCATTTT
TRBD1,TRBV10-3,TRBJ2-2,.,CATGTGVTGELFF,TGTGCCACAGGGACAGGGGTTACCGGGGAGCTGTTTTTT
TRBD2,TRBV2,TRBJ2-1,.,CASDGTRIYEQFF,TGTGCCAGCGACGGGACTAGGATCTATGAGCAGTTCTTC
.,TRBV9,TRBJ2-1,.,CASSVATSFSSYNEQFF,TGTGCCAGCAGCGTAGCTACGTCGTTTAGCTCCTACAATGAGCAGTTCTTC
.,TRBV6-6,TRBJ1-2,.,CASSTTDYGYTF,TGTGCCAGCAGTACTACGGACTATGGCTACACCTTC
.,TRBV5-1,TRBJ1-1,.,CASSLGLVRMNTEAFF,TGCGCCAGCAGCTTGGGTCTAGTCCGAATGAACACTGAAGCTTTCTTT
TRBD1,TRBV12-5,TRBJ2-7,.,CASGFTLRDRGYEQYF,TGTGCTAGTGGCTTCACCCTCCGGGACAGGGGCTACGAGCAGTACTTC
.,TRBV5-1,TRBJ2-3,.,CASSPRDNTDTQYF,TGCGCCAGCAGCCCCCGGGACAACACAGATACGCAGTATTTT
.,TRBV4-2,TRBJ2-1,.,CASSQELETVYNEQFF,TGTGCCAGCAGCCAAGAATTGGAGACAGTCTACAATGAGCAGTTCTTC
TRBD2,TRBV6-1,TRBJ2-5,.,CASSEQGLAVETQYF,TGTGCCAGCAGTGAACAAGGACTAGCGGTAGAGACCCAGTACTTC
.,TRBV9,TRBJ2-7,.,CASSPRDWYDEQYF,TGTGCCAGCAGCCCTCGGGATTGGTACGACGAGCAGTACTTC
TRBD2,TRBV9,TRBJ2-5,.,CASSVGGGQETQYF,TGTGCCAGCAGCGTAGGGGGGGGTCAAGAGACCCAGTACTTC
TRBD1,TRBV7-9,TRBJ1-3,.,CASSPDQTGGGNTIYF,TGTGCCAGCAGCCCGGACCAGACAGGGGGAGGAAACACCATATATTTT
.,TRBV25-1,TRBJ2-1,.,CASSGWGDNEQFF,TGTGCCAGCAGTGGGTGGGGGGACAATGAGCAGTTCTTC
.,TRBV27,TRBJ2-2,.,CASSLGQPNTGELFF,TGTGCCAGCAGTTTAGGACAGCCGAACACCGGGGAGCTGTTTTTT
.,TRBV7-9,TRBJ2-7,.,CASSSQGAKIKLDEQYF,TGTGCCAGCAGCTCCCAAGGGGCCAAAATTAAACTCGACGAGCAGTACTTC
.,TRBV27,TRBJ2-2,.,CASSLSSLGGVRTGELFF,TGTGCCAGCAGTTTATCATCCTTAGGGGGGGTCCGAACCGGGGAGCTGTTTTTT
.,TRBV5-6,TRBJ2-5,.,CASSPTSGHSQETQYF,TGTGCCAGCAGTCCCACCTCGGGACATTCACAAGAGACCCAGTACTTC
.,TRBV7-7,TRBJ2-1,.,CASSLDPGHEQFF,TGTGCCAGCAGCTTAGACCCTGGCCATGAGCAGTTCTTC
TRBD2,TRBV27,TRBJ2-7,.,CASSFLAEGYEQYF,TGTGCCAGCAGTTTCCTAGCGGAGGGCTACGAGCAGTACTTC
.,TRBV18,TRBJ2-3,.,CASSPTGTTDTQYF,TGTGCCAGCTCACCCACAGGGACCACAGATACGCAGTATTTT
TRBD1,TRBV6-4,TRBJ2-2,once,CASSEVKGADTGELFF,TGTGCCAGCAGTGAGGTGAAGGGGGCCGACACCGGGGAGCTGTTTTTT
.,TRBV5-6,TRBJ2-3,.,CASSLSSGTGTDTQYF,TGTGCCAGCAGCTTGAGTAGCGGGACAGGCACAGATACGCAGTATTTT
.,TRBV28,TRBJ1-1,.,CASSRRGEAFF,TGTGCCAGCAGCCGAAGGGGTGAAGCTTTCTTT
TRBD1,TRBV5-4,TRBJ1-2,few,CASSLAWDSSHYGYTF,TGTGCCAGCAGCTTGGCGTGGGACAGCTCACACTATGGCTACACCTTC
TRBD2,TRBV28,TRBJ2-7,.,CASRESGRSYEQYF,TGTGCCAGCAGAGAAAGCGGGAGAAGCTACGAGCAGTACTTC